The clone carrying this T cell receptor (beta chain) was detected many times. This entry comes from a study of regulatory T cells in long-lasting Graves disease. Time point denoted: newly diagnosed GD, antithyroid drugs for less than 3 months. PBMCs were the source of the RNA used for TCR sequencing. In Xi'an, China, an endocrinology department was the source of patients. Building of the TCR beta libraries involved iRepertoire HTBI primers and Arm-PCR of CDR3 regions. MiXCR, run by TCRdb on the multiplex PCR reads, gives a single entry per CDR3 protein. The sample includes roughly 380,000 distinct CDR3 sequences, approximately 16% seen only once; the top ten take less than 35%. There are 15 residues in the CDR3. V lost 1 base to trimming and J lost 7 bases, with 16 bases between them. Per the germline V gene, CDR1 is SGHVS and CDR2 is FQNEAQ. The sample also formed part of further work on T cells in Graves' hyperthyroidism and ophthalmopathy.

The chain employs TRBV7-8 and TRBJ1-2; a possible D gene is TRBD1 (5 bases). The sequence was collected from a middle-aged man with Graves disease. The source material was peripheral blood mononuclear cells (PBMCs), sampled at new diagnosis, from a patient treated with antithyroid drugs. CDR3 sequence (DNA): TGTGCCAGCAGCTTAGATAAGAAGGGGAGAGGTGGCTACACCTTC. This gives the protein CASSLDKKGRGGYTF.